These 11 T cell receptor beta chains originate from one sample sequenced in a study of cytomegalovirus exposure and HLA in healthy donors. It was with 60 Vbeta and 13 Jbeta primers that the PCR ran. The table came from immunoSEQ multiplex PCR; TCRdb's copy has only in-frame clones and leaves some out. The sample records 100,000 to 150,000 clones, 84% being singletons. Input material: PBMCs. These receptor sequences come from a man aged 50-60 years in good health and CMV-seronegative.

The rearrangement joins TRBV6-5 to TRBJ2-7; possibly TRBD1 for D (5 bases). Looked up from germline, CDR1 is MNHEY and CDR2 is SVGAGI. The CDR3 spans 14 residues. V was clipped by 2 bases and J by 1 base, with 9 bases between them. In DNA, the CDR3 is TGTGCCAGCAGTTACACTCAGGGATCCTACGAGCAGTACTTC. Translation: CASSYTQGSYEQYF.

The chain joins TRBV4-1 to TRBJ1-5; no definite D call. In germline, CDR1 is MGHRA, CDR2 YSYEKL. V was pared by 1 base and J by 2 bases, with 9 bases between. This CDR3 region has 15 residues. This CDR3 reads CASSQGPLRNQPQHF. The DNA for the CDR3 is TGCGCCAGCAGCCAAGGGCCGCTCCGCAATCAGCCCCAGCATTTT.

This chain joins TRBV7-9 and TRBJ2-5; 9 nucleotides agree with TRBD1. CDR1 and CDR2 from the germline V gene are SEHNR and FQNEAQ (reference sequence). CDR3 length: 15 amino acids. Unmatched junction bases numbered 11, after V lost 5 bases and J lost 7 bases. CDR3 protein: CASSPGQGILGTQYF. In DNA, the CDR3 is TGTGCCAGCAGCCCGGGACAGGGAATTTTAGGGACCCAGTACTTC.

To note about this clone: A junction boundary mismatches the germline segment, possibly from a read error. The chain links TRBV7-7 to TRBJ2-2; 7 bases align to TRBD1. The CDR3 contains 14 residues. Germline CDR1 SSHAT, CDR2 FNYEAQ (reference sequence). CDR3 bases: TGTGCTAGCAGCTTAGGGACAGTAACCGGGGAGCTGTTTTTT. Its protein is CASSLGTVTGELFF.

The gene calls are TRBV4-1 and TRBJ2-1, with 7 bases identical to TRBD1. The J segment lost 4 bases and the V segment lost 0 bases, leaving 9 bases of the junction unmatched. The V gene's germline CDR1 is MGHRA and CDR2 YSYEKL. The CDR3 is made up of 17 amino acids. In DNA, the CDR3 is TGCGCCAGCAGCCAAGATACGGGGACAGCCATATACAATGAGCAGTTCTTC. Translated, it gives CASSQDTGTAIYNEQFF.

Details on this clone: The same CDR3 also results from other DNA sequences found in this sample. V and J are TRBV7-8 and TRBJ1-6; 9 bases line up with TRBD1. CDR1 is SGHVS, CDR2 FQNEAQ, per germline. Trimming cost V 3 bases and J 9 bases; bases outside gene matches: 0. This CDR3 has 13 residues. The CDR3 bases are TGTGCCAGCAGCTTGGACAGGGGTTCACCCCTCCACTTT. This gives the protein CASSLDRGSPLHF.

The rearrangement links TRBV7-3 to TRBJ2-3; 13 positions agree with TRBD2. CDR1 is SGHTA, CDR2 FQGTGA, per germline. Trimming took 4 bases from V and 6 from J; bases not matched to a gene: 4. The CDR3 covers 15 residues. Here the CDR3 DNA reads TGTGCCAGCAGCTCCACTAGCGGGGGGGTGGATACGCAGTATTTT. It encodes CASSSTSGGVDTQYF.

A note on this clone: It is likely a read error, because the conserved phenylalanine at the end of the CDR3 is missing. No DNA is shown, since the ends of the CDR3 on it are uncertain; the CDR3 is the one TCRdb lists. V usage is TRBV7-2 and J usage is TRBJ1-1; the table gives TRBD1 as D, unverified against the DNA. The germline V gene has CDR1 SGHTA and CDR2 FQGNSA. The CDR3 adds up to 14 amino acids, both ends counted. The CDR3 loop is CASSLRDRGQPSFV.

The chain recombines TRBV4-1 with TRBJ2-2; maybe TRBD1 (6 bases). The CDR3 covers 17 residues. Germline V lookup: CDR1 MGHRA, CDR2 YSYEKL. V was shortened by 6 bases and J by 6 bases, with 23 bases between the two germline ends. The CDR3 DNA reads as TGCGCCAGCAGGCCAGGGGTTGGATCAGACAAGGCCGGGGAGCTGTTTTTT. Translating it yields CASRPGVGSDKAGELFF.

The V call is TRBV5-1, the J call TRBJ1-1; D is possibly TRBD1 (6 bases). Germline V gene lookup returns CDR1 SGHRS and CDR2 YFSETQ. Trimming pared 5 bases from V and 1 base from J, leaving 9 bases between. The CDR3 sequence is 13 residues long. The CDR3, as DNA: TGCGCCAGCAGGCCACAGGGGAACACTGAAGCTTTCTTT. Translating gives CASRPQGNTEAFF.

The gene calls are TRBV29-1 and TRBJ2-1, with 7 positions matching TRBD1. The CDR3 spans 14 residues. Trimming cost V 6 bases and J 3 bases; bases outside gene matches: 8. The germline V gene has CDR1 SQVTM and CDR2 ANQGSEA. In DNA form, the CDR3 reads TGCAGCGTCACCGGGACAGTCCGCTACAATGAGCAGTTCTTC. Its translation is CSVTGTVRYNEQFF.